This passage covers 29 T cell receptor beta chains from one sample sequenced in a study of a mutant IDH1 vaccine in newly diagnosed glioma. Repertoires were generated with immunoSEQ multiplex PCR, while TCRdb's copy carries only in-frame clones and drops some. The sample consists of approximately 88,000 clones, 80% of them appearing once. Described time point: baseline, week 1 (first vaccination visit). As to treatment: pre-vaccination baseline after standard-of-care therapy. This specimen was PBMCs, taken from a glioma patient treated with radiotherapy, temozolomide or both. The receptors come from a man aged 35 to 55 with glioma.

This clone was seen a few times. The chain joins TRBV28 to TRBJ2-5, with 14 bases that match TRBD2. Germline values: CDR1 MDHEN, CDR2 SYDVKM. The CDR3 sequence is 15 residues long. Trimming at V came to 6 bases and at J to 5 bases, leaving 5 bases not matched to a gene. The CDR3 loop reads CASSQRLAGGETQYF. CDR3 nucleotide sequence: TGTGCCAGCAGCCAAAGACTAGCGGGAGGGGAGACCCAGTACTTC. Supplemented by reference TRBV28 and TRBJ2-5, the full variable domain reads DVKVTQSSRYLVKRTGEKVFLECVQDMDHENMFWYRQDPGLGLRLIYFSYDVKMKEKGDIPEGYSVSREKKERFSLILESASTNQTSMYLCASSQRLAGGETQYFGPGTRLLVL.

The chain is built from TRBV7-2 and TRBJ2-3; possible D gene TRBD2, 6 bases. The CDR3 extends over 17 amino acids. Trimming took 5 bases from V and 6 from J, leaving 24 bases between them. Germline V lookup: CDR1 SGHTA, CDR2 FQGNSA. CDR3 sequence: CASSLPLAGSPGDTQYF. The CDR3 DNA follows: TGTGCCAGCAGCCTACCTCTCGCGGGGTCCCCCGGGGATACGCAGTATTTT.

This chain uses TRBV4-3 with TRBJ2-3; 12 bases are shared with TRBD2. Germline assignment: CDR1 LGHNA and CDR2 YSLEER. There are 15 residues in the CDR3. Trimming cost V 4 bases and J 11 bases; bases outside gene matches: 10. CDR3 DNA sequence: TGCGCCAGCAGCCCCCGCCTAGCGGGAGGGCCCGGGCAGTATTTT. It encodes CASSPRLAGGPGQYF.

The gene calls are TRBV4-2 and TRBJ1-1, with TRBD1 matching 9 bases. This CDR3 spans 15 amino acids. V lost 4 bases to trimming and J lost 4 bases; unmatched junction nucleotides: 7. Germline CDR1 LGHNA, CDR2 YNFKEQ. CDR3 sequence (DNA): TGTGCCAGCAGCCCCCTGACAGGGGGTAGCACTGAAGCTTTCTTT. This codes for CASSPLTGGSTEAFF.

V is TRBV14 and J is TRBJ2-5, with D possibly matching TRBD1 (5 bases). The J call may be mistaken, given a closer DNA end match to TRBJ2-7. Looked up from germline, CDR1 is SGHDN and CDR2 is FVKESK. CDR3 size: 13 residues. The CDR3 coding sequence is TGTGCCAGCAGCCAAGTAGCAGGGTACGAGCAGTACTTC. Protein product: CASSQVAGYEQYF.

V is TRBV5-6 and J is TRBJ1-1; 8 nucleotides line up with TRBD1. This CDR3 spans 14 amino acids. Germline V lookup: CDR1 SGHDT, CDR2 YYEEEE. Trimming cost V 0 bases and J 3 bases; bases outside gene matches: 1. CDR3 amino acids: CASSLGQGYTEAFF. The CDR3 DNA reads as TGTGCCAGCAGCTTGGGACAGGGGTACACTGAAGCTTTCTTT.

This clone was found a few times. This chain connects TRBV7-9 to TRBJ1-1; the match to TRBD1 covers 7 bases. Looked up from germline, CDR1 is SEHNR and CDR2 is FQNEAQ (reference sequence). CDR3 size: 15 residues. J was trimmed by 0 bases and V by 4 bases; bases with no gene match: 5. The DNA for the CDR3 is TGTGCCAGCAGCTCAACAGGGGACATGAACACTGAAGCTTTCTTT. Its translation is CASSSTGDMNTEAFF.

The CDR3 DNA follows: TGTGCCAGTAGCCTACAGACAGGGTCTAAGCCCCAGCATTTT. Translation: CASSLQTGSKPQHF. The chain joins TRBV19 to TRBJ1-5; 7 positions match TRBD1. Unmatched junction bases numbered 10, after V lost 6 bases and J lost 8 bases. Per the germline V gene, CDR1 is LNHDA and CDR2 is SQIVND (reference sequence). The CDR3 contains 14 residues.

The V and J genes are TRBV7-2 and TRBJ1-2; no reliable D call. The germline CDR1 and CDR2 sequences are SGHTA and FQGNSA. V lost 3 bases and J lost 8, with 16 bases in between. The CDR3 extends over 14 amino acids. CDR3 sequence (DNA): TGTGCCAGCAGCTTGTTGGGCGGATTTCGGGGCTACACCTTC. This encodes CASSLLGGFRGYTF.

The V call is TRBV21-1, the J call TRBJ2-1; no DNA check was done on the table's D call, TRBD1. TRBV21-1 is classified as a pseudogene. The CDR3 consists of 14 residues. This CDR3 is CASSKGSRGGEQFF. For the CDR3, the DNA is TGTGCCAGCAGCAAAGGTAGCAGGGGTGGTGAGCAGTTCTTC.

This clone was observed a few times. The gene calls are TRBV30 and TRBJ1-4; D is unresolved. Per germline, CDR1 GTSNPN and CDR2 SVGIG (reference sequence). This CDR3 has 15 residues. V was shortened by 6 bases and J by 2 bases, with 16 bases between the two germline ends. CDR3 coding DNA: TGTGCCTGCCCAAGAGGGCGTTCGACTAATGAAAAACTGTTTTTT. It translates to CACPRGRSTNEKLFF.

This clone was seen just once. This chain connects TRBV5-4 to TRBJ2-1; TRBD2 aligns across 10 bases. This CDR3 is 16 amino acids long. CDR1 SGHNT and CDR2 YYREEE come from the germline V gene (reference sequence). After removal of 4 bases from V and 5 bases from J, the junction contained 9 bases not matched to a gene. Written as DNA, the CDR3 is TGTGCCAGCAGCCTACCAACTAGCGGGGTCCACAATGAGCAGTTCTTC. Translating gives CASSLPTSGVHNEQFF.

In this sample, this clone turned up a few times. This chain joins TRBV30 and TRBJ1-1; weak D call: TRBD1 (6 bases). In germline, CDR1 is GTSNPN, CDR2 SVGIG (reference sequence). CDR3 length: 13 amino acids. Trimming pared 0 bases from V and 8 bases from J, leaving 13 bases between. DNA for the CDR3: TGTGCCTGGAGTGTATGGGGGCAGACCGAAGCTTTCTTT. This gives the protein CAWSVWGQTEAFF.

V gene TRBV4-2 combines with J gene TRBJ2-2; TRBD2 might be the D (7 bases). The CDR3 has 15 residues. Trimming pared 0 bases from V and 6 bases from J, leaving 11 bases between. Germline values: CDR1 LGHNA, CDR2 YNFKEQ. The CDR3 bases are TGTGCCAGCAGCCAAGAGGGGGGGCCGGCCGGGGAGCTGTTTTTT. Translating it yields CASSQEGGPAGELFF.

The rearrangement links TRBV7-2 to TRBJ2-7, with D maybe TRBD2 (5 bases). The germline V gene has CDR1 SGHTA and CDR2 FQGNSA. The CDR3 is 14 residues long. V lost 1 base and J 3 bases, leaving 10 bases between the germline ends. CDR3 residues: CASSLGGRDYEQYF. The CDR3 DNA reads TGTGCCAGCAGCTTAGGAGGGCGCGACTACGAGCAGTACTTC.

The chain carries TRBV28 and TRBJ2-4; D perhaps matches TRBD2 (5 bases). Looked up from germline, CDR1 is MDHEN and CDR2 is SYDVKM. The CDR3 has 15 amino acids. Trimming left V 2 bases short and J 0 bases short, with 8 bases between. The CDR3 sequence is CASSLAGLAKNIQYF. For the CDR3, the DNA is TGTGCCAGCAGTTTAGCGGGCCTAGCCAAAAACATTCAGTACTTC.

This chain joins TRBV7-2 and TRBJ2-6; TRBD1 is a possible D gene (5 bases). The V gene lost 7 bases and the J gene lost 4 bases, with 11 bases spanning the gap. Germline V gene lookup returns CDR1 SGHTA and CDR2 FQGNSA. There are 14 residues in the CDR3. The DNA for the CDR3 is TGTGCCAGCATCTGGGGCTCCGGGGCCAACGTCCTGACTTTC. Translated: CASIWGSGANVLTF.

The V call is TRBV18, the J call TRBJ2-5; D uncertain. CDR3 length: 13 residues. V lost 6 bases to trimming and J lost 2 bases, with 10 bases between them. Looked up from germline, CDR1 is KGHSH and CDR2 is LQKENI. In DNA form, the CDR3 reads TGTGCCAGCTCCCTCCGCCCTCAAGAGACCCAGTACTTC. Translation: CASSLRPQETQYF.

V is TRBV5-4 and J is TRBJ2-7, with D possibly TRBD1 on 8 matching bases. V was pared by 3 bases and J by 2 bases, with 15 bases between. The CDR3 is 15 residues long. Germline V CDR1 and CDR2: SGHNT, YYREEE (reference sequence). Here the CDR3 reads CASSSGQGGPYEQYF. The CDR3 coding sequence is TGTGCCAGCAGCTCCGGACAGGGAGGGCCCTACGAGCAGTACTTC.

This clone was seen just once. This rearrangement joins TRBV7-2 to TRBJ2-1, with TRBD1 identical over 7 bases. This CDR3 comprises 16 residues. CDR1 and CDR2 (germline): SGHTA, FQGNSA. J was trimmed by 6 bases and V by 5 bases; bases with no gene match: 13. The CDR3 sequence is CASSLLAGGVGNEQFF. CDR3 bases: TGTGCCAGCAGCCTTCTTGCAGGGGGAGTGGGCAATGAGCAGTTCTTC.

This clone was detected a few times. The genes are TRBV29-1 and TRBJ1-1, with D tentatively TRBD1 (5 bases). Trimming left V 4 bases short and J 4 bases short, with 10 bases between. This CDR3 is built from 12 residues. Germline CDR1 reads SQVTM; CDR2 reads ANQGSEA. CDR3 nucleotide sequence: TGCAGCGTTGTGCGGGGGACCACTGAAGCTTTCTTT. It is translated as CSVVRGTTEAFF. The complete variable domain, with remaining parts taken from reference TRBV29-1 and TRBJ1-1, reads SAVISQKPSRDICQRGTSLTIQCQVDSQVTMMFWYRQQPGQSLTLIATANQGSEATYESGFVIDKFPISRPNLTFSTLTVSNMSPEDSSIYLCSVVRGTTEAFFGQGTRLTVV.

This clone occurred a few times. The chain joins TRBV30 to TRBJ1-5; D ambiguous. The CDR3 runs 13 residues. V was cut by 6 bases and J by 5 bases, with 14 bases left in between. Germline values: CDR1 GTSNPN, CDR2 SVGIG (reference sequence). The CDR3 reads CACSTGLDQPQHF. CDR3 nucleotide sequence: TGTGCCTGCTCGACCGGACTGGATCAGCCCCAGCATTTT.

V and J are TRBV4-3 and TRBJ1-2; unclear D gene. V was clipped by 6 bases and J by 8 bases, with 4 bases between them. This CDR3 has 9 residues. Germline lookup yields CDR1 LGHNA and CDR2 YSLEER. The CDR3 loop is CASRGGYTF. The CDR3 DNA reads as TGCGCCAGCAGAGGCGGCTACACCTTC.

This chain connects TRBV7-9 to TRBJ1-2; D is perhaps TRBD1 (6 bases). Trimming cost V 7 bases and J 5 bases, with 17 bases left between them. The length of the CDR3 is 14 residues. CDR1 and CDR2 (germline): SEHNR, FQNEAQ (reference sequence). CDR3 bases: TGTGCCAGCACCCCAGGACAGAGCAATTATGGCTACACCTTC. Its protein product is CASTPGQSNYGYTF.

The chain is built from TRBV7-3 and TRBJ1-1, with D possibly TRBD1 on 5 matching bases. Germline loops: CDR1 SGHTA, CDR2 FQGTGA. V gave up 5 bases and J gave up 4 bases, with 11 bases separating them. The CDR3 has 13 residues. The CDR3 here is CASSLGGSTEAFF. CDR3 DNA sequence: TGTGCCAGCAGCCTTGGGGGGAGCACTGAAGCTTTCTTT.

V usage is TRBV4-3 and J usage is TRBJ2-7; either TRBD1 or TRBD2 may fit D (5 bases each). The germline V gene has CDR1 LGHNA and CDR2 YSLEER. This CDR3 is 12 amino acids long. Trimming removed 4 bases at V and 9 bases at J, with 13 bases between. The CDR3 spells CASSLHGGAQYF. In nucleotides, the CDR3 is TGCGCCAGCAGCCTGCATGGGGGTGCGCAGTACTTC.

This clone has just a few counts. The V call is TRBV6-1, the J call TRBJ1-1, with TRBD1 matching over 7 bases. Germline-derived CDR1 and CDR2 are MNHNS and SASEGT. CDR3 size: 13 residues. The V and J ends lost 8 bases and 3 bases, in that order; junction bases with no gene match: 6. As DNA, the CDR3 is TGTGCCAGCGGAAGACAGGGCTACACTGAAGCTTTCTTT. Amino acid sequence: CASGRQGYTEAFF.

CDR3 residues: CASSRYGQNSPLHF. The CDR3 DNA reads as TGTGCCAGCAGCCGGTACGGCCAGAATTCACCCCTCCACTTT. This sequence joins TRBV7-2 and TRBJ1-6; D remains unclear. This CDR3 spans 14 amino acids. Germline-derived CDR1 and CDR2 are SGHTA and FQGNSA. V lost 5 bases and J lost 7, with 12 bases in between.

The V and J genes are TRBV10-2 and TRBJ1-2; 8 positions agree with TRBD1. The CDR3 is 13 residues long. Germline V CDR1 and CDR2: WSHSY, SAAADI. V lost 4 bases to trimming and J lost 8 bases; unmatched junction nucleotides: 6. The CDR3: CASSGTGFGGYTF. Here the CDR3 DNA reads TGCGCCAGCAGTGGGACAGGGTTCGGAGGCTACACCTTC.